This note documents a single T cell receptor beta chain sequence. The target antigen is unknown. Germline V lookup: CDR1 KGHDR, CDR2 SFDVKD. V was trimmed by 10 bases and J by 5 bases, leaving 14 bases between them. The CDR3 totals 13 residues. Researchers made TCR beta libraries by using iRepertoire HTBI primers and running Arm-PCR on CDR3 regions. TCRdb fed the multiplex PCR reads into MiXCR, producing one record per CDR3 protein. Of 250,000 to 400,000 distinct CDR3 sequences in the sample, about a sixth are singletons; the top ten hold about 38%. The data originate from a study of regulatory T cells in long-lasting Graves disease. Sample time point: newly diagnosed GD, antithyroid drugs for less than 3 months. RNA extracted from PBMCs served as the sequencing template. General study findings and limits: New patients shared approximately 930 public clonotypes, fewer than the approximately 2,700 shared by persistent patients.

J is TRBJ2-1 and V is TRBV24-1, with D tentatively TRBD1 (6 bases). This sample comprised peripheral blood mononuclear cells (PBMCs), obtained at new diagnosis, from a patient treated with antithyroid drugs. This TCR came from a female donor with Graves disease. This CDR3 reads CATKGGADNEQFF. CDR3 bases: TGTGCCACGAAAGGGGGTGCGGACAATGAGCAGTTCTTC.